The clone carrying this T cell receptor (beta chain) occurred many times. Germline V CDR1 and CDR2: MGHDK, SYGVNS. The CDR3 runs 17 residues. V lost 3 bases, J lost 2 bases, and 7 bases stayed unmatched. Each CDR3 protein is one row after TCRdb ran MiXCR on the RT-PCR reads. The sample yields 550,000 to 750,000 distinct CDR3 sequences, approximately 14% seen once. Sequenced material: memory CD4+ T cells from blood. This TCR came from a female donor in good health, serving as a healthy control. The gene calls are TRBV25-1 and TRBJ2-3; 11 bases match TRBD2. Here the CDR3 DNA reads TGTGCCAGCAGTGAGTCTTCACTAGCGGGAGTCACAGATACGCAGTATTTT. Amino acids: CASSESSLAGVTDTQYF. Full variable domain (rest looked up from reference TRBV25-1 and TRBJ2-3): EADIYQTPRYLVIGTGKKITLECSQTMGHDKMYWYQQDPGMELHLIHYSYGVNSTEKGDLSSESTVSRIRTEHFPLTLESARPSHTSQYLCASSESSLAGVTDTQYFGPGTRLTVL.